The clone carrying this T cell receptor beta chain was observed a handful of times. The antigen remains unidentified. The V end lost 6 bases, the J end lost 3 bases, and 3 bases lay between the germline ends. This CDR3 is built from 11 residues. This record belongs to a study of regulatory T cells in long-lasting Graves disease. Across the study: Over 5 years of antithyroid drugs plus positive TSH receptor antibodies defined persistent Graves' disease. Study results and caveats: Whereas new patients shared 900 to 1,000 public clonotypes, persistent patients shared more, at a few thousand.

Arm-PCR of CDR3 regions and iRepertoire HTBI primers were the basis on which TCR beta libraries were built. TCRdb itself ran the multiplex PCR reads through MiXCR, one entry per CDR3 protein. The repertoire holds roughly 500,000 distinct CDR3 sequences, with less than 25% as singletons. Time point indicated: persistent/refractory GD, antithyroid drugs over 5 years with positive TRAb. The TCR library used RNA extracted from PBMCs. Per American Thyroid Association guidelines, Graves' disease was diagnosed. The V and J genes are TRBV12-3 or TRBV12-4 and TRBJ2-4; D unresolved. Sample: peripheral blood mononuclear cells (PBMCs), taken when the disease was refractory, from a patient treated with antithyroid drugs. The source of this sequence is a female donor with Graves disease. The CDR3 bases are TGTGCCAGCAGCTACAAAAACATTCAGTACTTC. It is translated as CASSYKNIQYF.